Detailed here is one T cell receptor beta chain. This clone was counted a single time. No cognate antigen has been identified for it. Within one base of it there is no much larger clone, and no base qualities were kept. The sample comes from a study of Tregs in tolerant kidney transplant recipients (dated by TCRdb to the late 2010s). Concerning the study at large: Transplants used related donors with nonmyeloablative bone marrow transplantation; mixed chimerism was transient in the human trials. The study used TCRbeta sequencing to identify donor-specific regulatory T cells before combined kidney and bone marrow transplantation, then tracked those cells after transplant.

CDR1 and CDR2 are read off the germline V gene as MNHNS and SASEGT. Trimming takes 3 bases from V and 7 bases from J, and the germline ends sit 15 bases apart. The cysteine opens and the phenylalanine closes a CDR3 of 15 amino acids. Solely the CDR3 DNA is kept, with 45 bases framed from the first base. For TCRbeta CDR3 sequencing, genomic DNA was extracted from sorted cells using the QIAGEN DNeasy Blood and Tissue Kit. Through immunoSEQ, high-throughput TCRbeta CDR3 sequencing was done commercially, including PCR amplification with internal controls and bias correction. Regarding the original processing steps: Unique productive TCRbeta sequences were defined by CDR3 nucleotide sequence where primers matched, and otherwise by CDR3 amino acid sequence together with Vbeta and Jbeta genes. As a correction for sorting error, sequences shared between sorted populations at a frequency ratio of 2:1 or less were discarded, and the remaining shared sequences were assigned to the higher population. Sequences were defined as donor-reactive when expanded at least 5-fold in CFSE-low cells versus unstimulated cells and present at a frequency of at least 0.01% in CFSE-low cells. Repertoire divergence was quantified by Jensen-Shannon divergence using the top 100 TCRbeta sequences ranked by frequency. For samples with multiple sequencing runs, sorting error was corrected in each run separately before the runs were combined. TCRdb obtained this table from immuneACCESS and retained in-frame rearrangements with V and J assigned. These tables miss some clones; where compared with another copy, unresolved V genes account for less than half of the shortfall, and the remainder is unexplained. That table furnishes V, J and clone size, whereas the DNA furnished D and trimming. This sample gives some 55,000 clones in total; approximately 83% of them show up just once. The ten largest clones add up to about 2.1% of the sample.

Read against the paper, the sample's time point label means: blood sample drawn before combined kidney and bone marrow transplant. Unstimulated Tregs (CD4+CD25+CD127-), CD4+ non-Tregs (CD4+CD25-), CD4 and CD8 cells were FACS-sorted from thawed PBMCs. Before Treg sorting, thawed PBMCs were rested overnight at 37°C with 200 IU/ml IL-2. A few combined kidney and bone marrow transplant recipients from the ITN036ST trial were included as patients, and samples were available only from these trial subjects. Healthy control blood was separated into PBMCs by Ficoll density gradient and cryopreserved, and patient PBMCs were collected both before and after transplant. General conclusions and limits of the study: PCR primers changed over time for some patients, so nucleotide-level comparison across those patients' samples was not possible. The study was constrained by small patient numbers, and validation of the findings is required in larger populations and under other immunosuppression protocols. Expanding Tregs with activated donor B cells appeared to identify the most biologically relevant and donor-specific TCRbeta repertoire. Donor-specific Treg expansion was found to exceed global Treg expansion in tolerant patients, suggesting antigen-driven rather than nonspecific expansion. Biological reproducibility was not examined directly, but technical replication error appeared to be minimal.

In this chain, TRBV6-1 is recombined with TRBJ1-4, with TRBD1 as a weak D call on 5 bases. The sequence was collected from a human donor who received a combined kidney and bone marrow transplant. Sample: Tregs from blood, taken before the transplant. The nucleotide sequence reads TGTGCCAGCAGTGATGGGGGGAGGAAGGGTGAAAAACTGTTTTTT. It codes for CASSDGGRKGEKLFF.